These T cell receptor beta chains were read from a single sample in a study of early T cells in non-severe SARS-CoV-2 infection. TCRdb reprocessed the 5' RACE reads with MiXCR, giving one entry per CDR3 protein. The repertoire holds 60,000 to 75,000 distinct CDR3 sequences, with 10% to 15% as singletons. Sequencing was done on a sample of whole blood. The receptors stem from an adult who was a healthcare worker with PCR-confirmed SARS-CoV-2 infection or an uninfected control (not recorded which). CDR3s include the opening cysteine and the closing phenylalanine or tryptophan. The D gene is left open where the match is weak. Only some rows state a clone size, as once, few, many or a class for expanded clones.

D gene,J gene,clone size,V gene,CDR3 DNA,CDR3 protein
TRBD1,TRBJ1-5,.,TRBV9,TGTGCCAGCAGCGTAGAGGGGGCGCATCAGCCCCAGCATTTT,CASSVEGAHQPQHF
TRBD1,TRBJ2-2,many,TRBV6-2/TRBV6-3,TGTGCCAGCAGCAGGGACAGGTACGGGGAGCTGTTTTTT,CASSRDRYGELFF
TRBD2,TRBJ2-5,.,TRBV6-6,TGTGCCAGCAGTGGGGCGGCGGGAGAGAAAGAGACCCAGTACTTC,CASSGAAGEKETQYF
TRBD2,TRBJ2-3,.,TRBV5-5,TGTGCCAGCAGGGAGGGACTAGCGGGGGCAGATACGCAGTATTTT,CASREGLAGADTQYF
TRBD1,TRBJ1-6,.,TRBV11-2,TGTGCCAGCAGCTTAGAACTCCTGACAGGGGGTTTCTATAATTCACCCCTCCACTTT,CASSLELLTGGFYNSPLHF
.,TRBJ2-1,once,TRBV11-3,TGTGCCAGCAGCTCATCAGGGTTTGAGCAGTTCTTC,CASSSSGFEQFF
TRBD2,TRBJ2-1,many,TRBV27,TGTGCCAGCAGCCCTTTCTCCGGGACTAGCGGGAACAATGAGCAGTTCTTC,CASSPFSGTSGNNEQFF
.,TRBJ1-1,many,TRBV10-3,TGTGCCATCAGTGAGGCTGGGGGTAACACTGAAGCTTTCTTT,CAISEAGGNTEAFF
.,TRBJ2-5,.,TRBV2,TGTGCCAGCAGTGTAGGGGGGCGCCCAGAGACCCAGTACTTC,CASSVGGRPETQYF
TRBD1,TRBJ2-3,few,TRBV7-9,TGTGCCAGCAGCCCTGGGACAGGACTATTAGATACGCAGTATTTT,CASSPGTGLLDTQYF
TRBD2,TRBJ2-3,many,TRBV20-1,TGCAGTGCTCCGACTAGCGGGAGGACAGATACGCAGTATTTT,CSAPTSGRTDTQYF
TRBD2,TRBJ2-3,many,TRBV2,TGTGCCAGCAGTAACCGCCTAGCGGGGGACTTCACAGATACGCAGTATTTT,CASSNRLAGDFTDTQYF
TRBD2,TRBJ2-1,.,TRBV28,TGTGCCAGCAAGGGACTAGCGCTTTACAATGAGCAGTTCTTC,CASKGLALYNEQFF
TRBD2,TRBJ2-1,few,TRBV5-1,TGCGCCAGCAGCGCGGGGGGCCTCTACAATGAGCAGTTCTTC,CASSAGGLYNEQFF
.,TRBJ2-5,many,TRBV10-2,TGCGCCAGCAGCCAGACCACACAAGAGACCCAGTACTTC,CASSQTTQETQYF
.,TRBJ2-7,.,TRBV11-2,TGTGCCAGCAGAGACGACGGCCTGTACGAGCAGTACTTC,CASRDDGLYEQYF
.,TRBJ1-1,.,TRBV20-1,TGCAGTGCCGGAGCCGGGACACCCGTAACTTTCTTT,CSAGAGTPVTFF
TRBD2,TRBJ2-3,.,TRBV6-2/TRBV6-3,TGTGCCAGCAGTTCCCAAGGACTAGCACCCACAACAGATACGCAGTATTTT,CASSSQGLAPTTDTQYF
.,TRBJ1-4,.,TRBV5-4,TGTGCCAGCAGCCCGGACAGAAATCCAACTAATGAAAAACTGTTTTTT,CASSPDRNPTNEKLFF
.,TRBJ2-7,many,TRBV2,TGTGCCAGCAGGGGGGGAAGCTACGAGCAGTACTTC,CASRGGSYEQYF
.,TRBJ2-3,many,TRBV7-8,TGTGCCAGCAGCCAAAGTCCTCGCACAGATACGCAGTATTTT,CASSQSPRTDTQYF
.,TRBJ1-1,.,TRBV12-3/TRBV12-4,TGTGCCAGCAGGGACAGTTACCCGAACACTGAAGCTTTCTTT,CASRDSYPNTEAFF
.,TRBJ2-7,few,TRBV29-1,TGCAGCGTCGTAGAACAGGGATACGAGCAGTACTTC,CSVVEQGYEQYF
.,TRBJ1-1,.,TRBV10-3,TGTGCCATCAAATGGGACAAAACTTACACTGAAGCTTTCTTT,CAIKWDKTYTEAFF
TRBD1,TRBJ1-1,.,TRBV7-2,TGTGCCAGCAGCTTCAGAGGGGGAGCAGGGGGTGAAGCTTTCTTT,CASSFRGGAGGEAFF
.,TRBJ1-3,many,TRBV27,TGTGCCAGCAGTCCAAACCCCATTACAGGGAGGGACACCATATATTTT,CASSPNPITGRDTIYF
.,TRBJ2-1,.,TRBV29-1,TGCAGCGTCTTATACAATGAGCAGTTCTTC,CSVLYNEQFF
.,TRBJ2-4,few,TRBV29-1,TGCAGCGTTGAAGGTGGAGCCAAAAACATTCAGTACTTC,CSVEGGAKNIQYF
TRBD2,TRBJ2-3,few,TRBV4-2,TGTGCCAGCAGCCCGCACGGCCCTAGCGGGGAGCTAGATACGCAGTATTTT,CASSPHGPSGELDTQYF
.,TRBJ2-3,few,TRBV29-1,TGCAGCGTTGGTCGTGACAGGCGGTATTTT,CSVGRDRRYF
TRBD2,TRBJ2-1,many,TRBV27,TGTGCCAGCAGTTTTCGGGGGGATTCCTACAATGAGCAGTTCTTC,CASSFRGDSYNEQFF
.,TRBJ2-3,few,TRBV27,TGTGCCAGCAGTGCCGTCAGGGGAGATACGCAGTATTTT,CASSAVRGDTQYF
.,TRBJ1-2,few,TRBV25-1,TGTGCCAACAGTGGCTATAACTATGGCTACACCTTC,CANSGYNYGYTF
.,TRBJ2-7,many,TRBV6-2/TRBV6-3,TGTGCCAGCAGTTATGGGGGGTCCTACGAGCAGTACTTC,CASSYGGSYEQYF
.,TRBJ2-3,few,TRBV9,TGTGCCAGCAGCGTCGGGGTTTCTACAGATACGCAGTATTTT,CASSVGVSTDTQYF
.,TRBJ1-2,many,TRBV28,TGTGCCAGCCAACAGTCTCAGTGGAGAGACGGCTATGGCTACACCTTC,CASQQSQWRDGYGYTF
.,TRBJ1-1,few,TRBV5-5,TGTGCCAGCAGTTTAGCGTCGGCTGAAGCTTTCTTT,CASSLASAEAFF
TRBD2,TRBJ2-2,.,TRBV3-1,TGTGCCAGCAGCCGCGGAGCGGGGGCTGCCGGGGAGCTGTTTTTT,CASSRGAGAAGELFF
TRBD1,TRBJ2-3,many,TRBV10-1,TGCGCCAGCAGTGACATCCGGGACAGGGGCGCAGATACGCAGTATTTT,CASSDIRDRGADTQYF
TRBD2,TRBJ2-3,many,TRBV7-9,TGTGCCAGCAGCTCGGGACTAGCGGGGGATACGCAGTATTTT,CASSSGLAGDTQYF
.,TRBJ2-5,many,TRBV11-2,TGTGCCAGCAGAACCGGACTGGGGCAAGAGACCCAGTACTTC,CASRTGLGQETQYF
TRBD2,TRBJ2-1,few,TRBV12-3/TRBV12-4,TGTGCCAGCAGCGCTTTCAGCGGGAGAGCGAGGTTCTTC,CASSAFSGRARFF
TRBD2,TRBJ2-3,few,TRBV6-1,TGTGCCAGCAGTGAAGTTGGACTAGGCACAGATACGCAGTATTTT,CASSEVGLGTDTQYF
TRBD2,TRBJ2-3,many,TRBV10-3,TGTGCCATCAGTGAGGGTAGCGGGGGGATCACAGATACGCAGTATTTT,CAISEGSGGITDTQYF
.,TRBJ1-1,.,TRBV20-1,TGCAGTGCTCGAGCAGGGAACACTGAAGCTTTCTTT,CSARAGNTEAFF
.,TRBJ2-1,.,TRBV27,TGTGCCAGCAGTTTCCCCCCCGCGGAGCAGTTCTTC,CASSFPPAEQFF
.,TRBJ1-4,.,TRBV6-6,TGTGCCAGCCAAAAGGGTGAAAAACTGTTTTTT,CASQKGEKLFF
TRBD2,TRBJ2-2,.,TRBV12-3/TRBV12-4,TGTGCCAGCAGGAAGGCGGGAGGGCCCGGGGAGCTGTTTTTT,CASRKAGGPGELFF
TRBD2,TRBJ2-5,many,TRBV9,TGTGCCAGCAGCGTAGCTACCGGGGCGGGAGGTTCCCAAGAGACCCAGTACTTC,CASSVATGAGGSQETQYF
TRBD1,TRBJ2-3,few,TRBV7-9,TGTGCCAGCAGCCCCAGGACAGGGACAGATACGCAGTATTTT,CASSPRTGTDTQYF
.,TRBJ1-6,many,TRBV5-1,TGCGCCAGCAGCTCGGGATTCGAGTATAATTCACCCCTCCACTTT,CASSSGFEYNSPLHF
.,TRBJ1-1,few,TRBV7-9,TGTGCCAGCAGCCTCGGGGCAACTCGGGCGAACACTGAAGCTTTCTTT,CASSLGATRANTEAFF
.,TRBJ1-2,many,TRBV3-1,TGTGCCAGCGGATCAGGGGTCGGCTACACCTTC,CASGSGVGYTF
.,TRBJ2-2,few,TRBV5-1,TGCGCCACCTCCACCTTCGCGAACACCGGGGAGCTGTTTTTT,CATSTFANTGELFF
.,TRBJ2-7,few,TRBV6-1,TGTGCCAGCAGTGAAGGGTCAACCTCCACCTACGAGCAGTACTTC,CASSEGSTSTYEQYF
.,TRBJ2-5,.,TRBV4-1,TGCGCCAGCAGCCAAGTGAAAGACCAAGAGACCCAGTACTTC,CASSQVKDQETQYF
.,TRBJ2-3,many,TRBV4-2,TGTGCCAGCAGCCAGTCTGGGGCCACCCTCGAAGATACGCAGTATTTT,CASSQSGATLEDTQYF
.,TRBJ1-1,few,TRBV20-1,TGCAGTGCCAAACAGGGTGAAGCTTTCTTT,CSAKQGEAFF
.,TRBJ1-4,many,TRBV19,TGTGCCAGTAGTATAATGCGGAATCTTAATGAAAAACTGTTTTTT,CASSIMRNLNEKLFF
.,TRBJ2-5,few,TRBV12-3/TRBV12-4,TGTGCCAGCAGGAGGTGGTACACCCAAGAGACCCAGTACTTC,CASRRWYTQETQYF